The rows below give T cell receptor beta chains drawn from one sample of a study of a mutant IDH1 vaccine in newly diagnosed glioma. Some clones are missing from TCRdb's copy, which holds only in-frame ones; the method was immunoSEQ multiplex PCR. The sample shows roughly 25,000 clones, approximately 80% of them seen only once. No antigen has been identified for these receptors. The material sequenced was PBMCs, taken from a glioma patient whose treatment included an IDH1 peptide vaccine. The origin of the receptors is a man aged 35-49 years with glioma. CDR3s include the opening cysteine and the closing phenylalanine or tryptophan. Fields, in order: J gene, V gene, CDR3 protein.

TRBJ1-1	TRBV11-3	CATTSGFNTEAFF
TRBJ1-4	TRBV30	CACQGSGREKLFF
TRBJ1-2	TRBV5-8	CASSAGQANGYTF
TRBJ1-1	TRBV19	CASSIQGSLNTEAFF
TRBJ1-3	TRBV11-2	CASSFPRGQSMGNTIYF
TRBJ1-2	TRBV7-8	CASSPPGVRGGGYGYTF
TRBJ2-5	TRBV5-6	CASSLAGSETQYF
TRBJ2-1	TRBV14	CASSPWSGRDYNEQFF
TRBJ2-1	TRBV6-6	CASSYGGDDEQFF
TRBJ1-1	TRBV28	CASTPGTDLYTEAFF
TRBJ2-7	TRBV9	CASSVGPDLDYEQYF
TRBJ2-2	TRBV7-8	CASSRWRTGELFF
TRBJ1-1	TRBV14	CASSPTRANTEAFF
TRBJ1-5	TRBV5-6	CASSSQRRSNQPQHF
TRBJ1-3	TRBV19	CASSTGGGNTIYF
TRBJ2-3	TRBV9	CASSRTGGTTDTQYF
TRBJ1-4	TRBV18	CASSPQDTQGEKLFF
TRBJ1-2	TRBV4-3	CASSPNYRGHHGYTF
TRBJ2-5	TRBV2	CASSGSRQETQYF
TRBJ2-1	TRBV5-4	CASSLVASDEQFF
TRBJ1-2	TRBV7-9	CASSEDGVRGYTF
TRBJ1-6	TRBV11-2	CASSPRQASYNSPLHF
TRBJ2-3	TRBV19	CASSHPEGRELTDTQYF
TRBJ1-1	TRBV30	CAWSRQSPNTEAFF
TRBJ2-1	TRBV9	CASSVGVARDNEQFF
TRBJ1-1	TRBV29-1	CSVEHGNTEAFF
TRBJ2-1	TRBV5-1	CASSPDGPGNNEQFF
TRBJ2-7	TRBV7-8	CASSLRGEGSGLYEQYF
TRBJ2-1	TRBV5-1	CASTRDTTYNEQFF
TRBJ2-2	TRBV6-5	CASSSGVGRGELFF
TRBJ2-2	TRBV2	CASSGGRTGELFF
TRBJ1-5	TRBV5-6	CASSFGQGTPQHF
TRBJ2-1	TRBV11-1	CASSLGPGFHEQFF
TRBJ2-2	TRBV5-4	CASSPWTSGRNTGELFF
TRBJ2-5	TRBV19	CASSRQGWVPRETQYF
TRBJ1-4	TRBV5-5	CASSTLTGTDREKLFF
TRBJ2-3	TRBV6-5	CASIRLAGGTDTQYF
TRBJ2-2	TRBV5-1	CASSLIGDQKTGELFF
TRBJ2-3	TRBV19	CASSMGHTTDTQYF
TRBJ1-5	TRBV4-1	CASSQDWGNQPQHF
TRBJ2-3	TRBV2	CASSASGRGTDTQYF
TRBJ2-5	TRBV30	CAWSVRRRETQYF
TRBJ2-1	TRBV19	CASSRGLGVYNEQFF
TRBJ2-1	TRBV20-1	CSAAHYNEQFF
TRBJ2-2	TRBV5-1	CASSSDRGVETGELFF
TRBJ2-1	TRBV7-9	CASRKWAPELYEYNEQFF